This T cell receptor (beta chain) comes out of a study of Tregs in tolerant kidney transplant recipients. Study-level results: Findings come from small patient numbers and require larger validation. Expanding Tregs on activated donor B cells appeared to best identify donor-specific TCRbeta clones. This study did not directly address biological reproducibility.

The V and J ends lost 5 bases and 1 base, in that order; junction bases with no gene match: 6. This CDR3 is 16 amino acids long. Germline CDR1 is MNHEY and CDR2 is SMNVEV (reference sequence). Note on this clone: Its target is not known.

CD4+CD25+CD127- Tregs, CD4+CD25- non-Tregs, CD4 and CD8 cells were sorted. Produced via immunoSEQ multiplex PCR; TCRdb's table is partial and in-frame only. This table holds around 52,000 clones, about four fifths found once. This receptor was taken from a human donor in good health. The J gene is TRBJ2-5, the V gene TRBV27, with 11 bases matching TRBD1. The source material was CD4+ T cells from blood. The CDR3 DNA reads as TGTGCCAGCAGTCCCTGGGGGACAGGGGGCCAAGAGACCCAGTACTTC. It translates to CASSPWGTGGQETQYF.